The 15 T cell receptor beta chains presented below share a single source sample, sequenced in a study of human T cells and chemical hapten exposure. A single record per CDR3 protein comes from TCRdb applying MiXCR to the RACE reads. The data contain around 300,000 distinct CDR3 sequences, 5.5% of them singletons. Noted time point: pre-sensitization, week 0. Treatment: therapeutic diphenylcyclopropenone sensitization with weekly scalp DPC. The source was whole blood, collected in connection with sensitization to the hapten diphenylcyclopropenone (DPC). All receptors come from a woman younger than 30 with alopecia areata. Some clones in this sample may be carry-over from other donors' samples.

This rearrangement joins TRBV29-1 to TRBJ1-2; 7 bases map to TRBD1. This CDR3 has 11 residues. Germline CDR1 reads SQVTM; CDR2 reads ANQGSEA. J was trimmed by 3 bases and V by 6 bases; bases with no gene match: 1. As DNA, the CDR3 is TGCAGCGTCCAGGGGGACTATGGCTACACCTTC. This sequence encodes CSVQGDYGYTF.

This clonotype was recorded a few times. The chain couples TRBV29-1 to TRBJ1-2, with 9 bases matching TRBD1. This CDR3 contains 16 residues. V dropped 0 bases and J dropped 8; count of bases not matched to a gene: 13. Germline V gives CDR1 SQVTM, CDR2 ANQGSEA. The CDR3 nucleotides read TGCAGCGTTGAAGATTGGGGTGCACAGGGGGCGGGAGGCTACACCTTC. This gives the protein CSVEDWGAQGAGGYTF.

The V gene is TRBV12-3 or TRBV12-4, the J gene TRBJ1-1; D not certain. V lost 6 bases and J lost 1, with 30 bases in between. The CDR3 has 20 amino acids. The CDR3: CASRDDPQESPLKWNTEAFF. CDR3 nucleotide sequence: TGTGCCAGCAGGGACGACCCTCAGGAGTCGCCGCTCAAATGGAACACTGAAGCTTTCTTT.

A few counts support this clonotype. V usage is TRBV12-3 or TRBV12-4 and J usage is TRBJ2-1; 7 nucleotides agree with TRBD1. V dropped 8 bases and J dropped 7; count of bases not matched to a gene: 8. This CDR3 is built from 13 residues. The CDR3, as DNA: TGTGCCAGCCGTACAGGGGCCTTGAATGAGCAGTTCTTC. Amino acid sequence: CASRTGALNEQFF.

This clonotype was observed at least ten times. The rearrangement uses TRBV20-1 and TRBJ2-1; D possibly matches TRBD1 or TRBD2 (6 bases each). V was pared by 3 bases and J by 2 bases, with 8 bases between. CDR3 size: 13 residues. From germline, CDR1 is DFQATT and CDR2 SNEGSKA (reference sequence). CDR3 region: CSARGGPYNEQFF. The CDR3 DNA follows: TGCAGTGCTAGGGGGGGCCCCTACAATGAGCAGTTCTTC.

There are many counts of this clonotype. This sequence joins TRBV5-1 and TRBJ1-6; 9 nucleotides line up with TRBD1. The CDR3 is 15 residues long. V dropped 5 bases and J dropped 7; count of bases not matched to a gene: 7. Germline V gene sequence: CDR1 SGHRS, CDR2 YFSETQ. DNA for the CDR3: TGCGCCAGCAGTAATTCTGGACAGGGGAATTCACCCCTCCACTTT. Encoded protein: CASSNSGQGNSPLHF. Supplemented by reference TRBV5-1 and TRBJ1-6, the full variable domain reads KAGVTQTPRYLIKTRGQQVTLSCSPISGHRSVSWYQQTPGQGLQFLFEYFSETQRNKGNFPGRFSGRQFSNSRSEMNVSTLELGDSALYLCASSNSGQGNSPLHFGNGTRLTVT.

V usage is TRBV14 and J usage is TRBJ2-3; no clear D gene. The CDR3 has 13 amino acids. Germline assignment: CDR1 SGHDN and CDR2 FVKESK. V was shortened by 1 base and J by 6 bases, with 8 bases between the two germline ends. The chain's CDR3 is CASSQGPRDTQYF. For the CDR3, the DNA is TGTGCCAGCAGCCAAGGCCCTCGGGATACGCAGTATTTT.

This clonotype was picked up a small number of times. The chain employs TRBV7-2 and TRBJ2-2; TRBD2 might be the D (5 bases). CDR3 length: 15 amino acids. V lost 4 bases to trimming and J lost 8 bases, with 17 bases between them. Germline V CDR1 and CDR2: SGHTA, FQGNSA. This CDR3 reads CASSSPGSATGELFF. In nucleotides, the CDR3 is TGTGCCAGCAGCTCACCGGGATCAGCCACTGGGGAGCTGTTTTTT.

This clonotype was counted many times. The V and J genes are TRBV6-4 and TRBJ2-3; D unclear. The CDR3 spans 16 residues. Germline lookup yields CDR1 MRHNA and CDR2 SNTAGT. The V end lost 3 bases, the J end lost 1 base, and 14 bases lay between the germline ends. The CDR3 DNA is TGTGCCAGCAGTGAGACTGCCGGAGTGGGCACAGATACGCAGTATTTT. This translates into CASSETAGVGTDTQYF.

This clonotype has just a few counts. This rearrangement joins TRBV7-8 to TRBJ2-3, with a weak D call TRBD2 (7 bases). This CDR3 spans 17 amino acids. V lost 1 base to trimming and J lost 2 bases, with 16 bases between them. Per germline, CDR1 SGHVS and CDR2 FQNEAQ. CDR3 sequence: CASSLEWRGTFTDTQYF. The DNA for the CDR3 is TGTGCCAGCAGCTTAGAGTGGCGGGGGACATTCACAGATACGCAGTATTTT.

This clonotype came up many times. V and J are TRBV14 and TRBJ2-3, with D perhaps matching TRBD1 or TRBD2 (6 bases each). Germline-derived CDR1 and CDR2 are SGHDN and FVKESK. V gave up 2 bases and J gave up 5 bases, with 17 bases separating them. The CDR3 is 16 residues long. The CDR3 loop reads CASSQSSRGREDTQYF. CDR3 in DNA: TGTGCCAGCAGCCAATCTTCTCGGGGGCGGGAAGATACGCAGTATTTT.

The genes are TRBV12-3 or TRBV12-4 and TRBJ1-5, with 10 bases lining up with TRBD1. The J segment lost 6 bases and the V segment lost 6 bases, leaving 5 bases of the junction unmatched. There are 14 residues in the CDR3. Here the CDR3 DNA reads TGTGCCAGCAGCCTGGGACAGGGGATTCAGCCCCAGCATTTT. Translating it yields CASSLGQGIQPQHF.

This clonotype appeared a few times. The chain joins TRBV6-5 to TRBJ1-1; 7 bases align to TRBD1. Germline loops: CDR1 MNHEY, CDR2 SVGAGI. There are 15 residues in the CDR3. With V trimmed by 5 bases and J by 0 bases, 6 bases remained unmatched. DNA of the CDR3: TGTGCCAGCAGTGAGGGGGCCACTTTGAACACTGAAGCTTTCTTT. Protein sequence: CASSEGATLNTEAFF.

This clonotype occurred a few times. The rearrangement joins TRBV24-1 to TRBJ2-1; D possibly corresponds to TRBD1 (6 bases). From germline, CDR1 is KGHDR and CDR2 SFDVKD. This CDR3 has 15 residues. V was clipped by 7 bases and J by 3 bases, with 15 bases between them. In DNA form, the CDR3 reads TGTGCCACCAGCGGGACAAGGATTGACTACAATGAGCAGTTCTTC. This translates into CATSGTRIDYNEQFF.

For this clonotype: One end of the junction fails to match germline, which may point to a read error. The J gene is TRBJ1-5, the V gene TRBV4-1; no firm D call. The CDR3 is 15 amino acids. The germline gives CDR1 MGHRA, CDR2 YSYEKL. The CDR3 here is CASGQGEWGIKPQHF. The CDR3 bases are TGCGCCAGCGGCCAAGGTGAATGGGGAATCAAGCCCCAGCATTTT.